Sequencing of this T cell receptor beta chain was carried out in a study of blood T cell repertoires in COVID-19. At the level of the study: Samples came from the United States, Italy and Spain, spanning acute and convalescent COVID-19. Nucleic acid was either cDNA or gDNA, and it came from T cells, B-cell-depleted T cells, or PBMCs.

Researchers sorted participants into cohorts using their self-reported clinical history. The trim removed 6 bases at V and 8 bases at J, leaving 13 bases unmatched. CDR1 and CDR2 (germline): SGHAT, FQNNGV. There are 16 residues in the CDR3. Authors' processing steps: Amplification of reference gene primers provided the estimated nucleated cell counts. Profiling relied on immunoSEQ multiplex PCR, and the TCRdb table lists in-frame clones only, not all of them. The V and J calls and the clone size are those of that table, but D and trimming were determined from the DNA. The sample lists 250,000 to 300,000 clones; about 90% were seen once.

This clonotype was obtained from a woman aged 55-75 years who had recovered from COVID-19. The sequenced sample was PBMCs or T cells enriched from blood (not recorded which). The V gene is TRBV11-2, the J gene TRBJ2-1; 10 positions match TRBD1. DNA for the CDR3: TGTGCCAGCAGACCGATCCGGGACAGGGGCAGCGATGAGCAGTTCTTC. This sequence encodes CASRPIRDRGSDEQFF.